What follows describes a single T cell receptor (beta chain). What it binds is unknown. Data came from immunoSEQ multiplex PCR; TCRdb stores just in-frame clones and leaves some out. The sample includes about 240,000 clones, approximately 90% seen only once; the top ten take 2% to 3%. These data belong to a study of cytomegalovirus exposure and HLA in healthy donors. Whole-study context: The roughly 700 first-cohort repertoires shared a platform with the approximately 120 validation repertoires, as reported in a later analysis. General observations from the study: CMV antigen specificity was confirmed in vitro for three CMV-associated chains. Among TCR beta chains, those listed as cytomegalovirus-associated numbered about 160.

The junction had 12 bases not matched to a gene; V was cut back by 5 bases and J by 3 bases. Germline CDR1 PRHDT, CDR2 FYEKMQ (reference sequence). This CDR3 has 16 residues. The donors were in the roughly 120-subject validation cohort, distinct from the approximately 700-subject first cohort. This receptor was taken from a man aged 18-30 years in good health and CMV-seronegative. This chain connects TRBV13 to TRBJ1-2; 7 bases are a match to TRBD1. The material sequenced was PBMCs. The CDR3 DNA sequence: TGTGCCAGCAGCCCCCGCCCCTTAGGGACAGACTATGGCTACACCTTC. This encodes CASSPRPLGTDYGYTF.